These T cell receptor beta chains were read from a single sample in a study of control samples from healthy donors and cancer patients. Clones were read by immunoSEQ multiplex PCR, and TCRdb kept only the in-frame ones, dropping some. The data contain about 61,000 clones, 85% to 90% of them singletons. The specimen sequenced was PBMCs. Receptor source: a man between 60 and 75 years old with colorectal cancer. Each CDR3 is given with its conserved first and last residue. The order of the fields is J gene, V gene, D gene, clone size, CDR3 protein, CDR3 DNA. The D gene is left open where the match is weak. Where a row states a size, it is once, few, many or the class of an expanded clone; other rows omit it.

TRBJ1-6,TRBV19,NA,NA,CASRKAQTYNSPLHF,TGTGCCAGTAGGAAGGCTCAGACCTATAATTCACCCCTCCACTTT
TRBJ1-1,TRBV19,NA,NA,CASSIDKSWRNTEAFF,TGTGCCAGTAGTATAGATAAGTCGTGGAGGAACACTGAAGCTTTCTTT
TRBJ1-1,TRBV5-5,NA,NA,CASSLQTGNTEAFF,TGTGCCAGCAGCCTTCAGACGGGAAACACTGAAGCTTTCTTT
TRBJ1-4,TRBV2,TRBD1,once,CASIALGQGNEKLFF,TGTGCCAGCATAGCACTTGGACAGGGAAATGAAAAACTGTTTTTT
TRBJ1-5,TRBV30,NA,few,CAWSVNSNQPQHF,TGTGCCTGGAGTGTGAACAGCAATCAGCCCCAGCATTTT
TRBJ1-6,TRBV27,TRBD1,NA,CASSLGSQGASPLHF,TGTGCCAGCAGTTTAGGTAGTCAGGGGGCATCACCCCTCCACTTT
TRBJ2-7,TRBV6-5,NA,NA,CASRLGTPSYEQYF,TGTGCCAGCAGGCTCGGGACACCTTCCTACGAGCAGTACTTC
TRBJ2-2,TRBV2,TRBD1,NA,CARFTDRGQGGELFF,TGTGCCAGGTTCACGGACAGGGGGCAGGGCGGGGAGCTGTTTTTT
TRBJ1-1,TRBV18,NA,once,CASSPMAGHEAEAFF,TGTGCCAGCTCACCCATGGCCGGCCATGAGGCTGAAGCTTTCTTT
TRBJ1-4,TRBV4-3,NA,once,CASSPGLATNEKLFF,TGCGCCAGCAGCCCTGGGCTTGCAACTAATGAAAAACTGTTTTTT
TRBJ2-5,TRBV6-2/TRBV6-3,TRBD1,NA,CASSSLLGGGLQETQYF,TGTGCCAGCAGTTCCCTCCTAGGGGGCGGGCTCCAAGAGACCCAGTACTTC